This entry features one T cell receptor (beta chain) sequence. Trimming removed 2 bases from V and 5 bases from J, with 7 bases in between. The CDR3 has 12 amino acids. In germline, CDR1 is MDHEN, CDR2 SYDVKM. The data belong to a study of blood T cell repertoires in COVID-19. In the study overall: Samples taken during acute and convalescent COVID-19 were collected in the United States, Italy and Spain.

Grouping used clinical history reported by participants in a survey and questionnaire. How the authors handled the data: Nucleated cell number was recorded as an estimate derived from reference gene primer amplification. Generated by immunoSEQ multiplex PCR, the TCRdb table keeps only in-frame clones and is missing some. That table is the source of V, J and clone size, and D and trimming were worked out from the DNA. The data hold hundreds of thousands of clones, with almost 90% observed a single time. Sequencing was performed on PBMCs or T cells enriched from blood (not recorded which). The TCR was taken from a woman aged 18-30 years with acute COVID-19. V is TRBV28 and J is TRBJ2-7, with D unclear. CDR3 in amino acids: CASSLSLHEQYF. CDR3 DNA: TGTGCCAGCAGTTTAAGCCTACACGAGCAGTACTTC.